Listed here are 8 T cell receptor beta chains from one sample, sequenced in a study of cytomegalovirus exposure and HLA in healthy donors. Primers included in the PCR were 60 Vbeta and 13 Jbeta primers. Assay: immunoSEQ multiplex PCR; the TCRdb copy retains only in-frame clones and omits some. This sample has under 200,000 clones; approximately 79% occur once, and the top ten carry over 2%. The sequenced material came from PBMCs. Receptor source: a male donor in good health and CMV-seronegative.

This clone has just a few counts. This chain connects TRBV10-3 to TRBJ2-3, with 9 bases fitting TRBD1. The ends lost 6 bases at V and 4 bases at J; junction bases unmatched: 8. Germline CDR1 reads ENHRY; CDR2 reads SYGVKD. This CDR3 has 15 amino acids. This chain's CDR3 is CAISLGQGLADTQYF. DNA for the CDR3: TGTGCCATCAGCCTGGGACAGGGACTCGCAGATACGCAGTATTTT.

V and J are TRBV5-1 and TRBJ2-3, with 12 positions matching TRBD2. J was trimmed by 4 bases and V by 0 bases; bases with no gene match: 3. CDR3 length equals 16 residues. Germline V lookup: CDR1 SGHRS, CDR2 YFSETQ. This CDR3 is CASSLGASGGADTQYF. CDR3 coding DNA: TGCGCCAGCAGCTTGGGTGCTAGCGGGGGGGCAGATACGCAGTATTTT.

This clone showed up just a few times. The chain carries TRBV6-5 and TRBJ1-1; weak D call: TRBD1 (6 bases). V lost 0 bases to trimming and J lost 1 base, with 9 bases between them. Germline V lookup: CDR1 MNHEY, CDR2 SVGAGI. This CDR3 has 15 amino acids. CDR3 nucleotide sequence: TGTGCCAGCAGTTACTCGAACAGGGCGAACACTGAAGCTTTCTTT. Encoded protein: CASSYSNRANTEAFF.

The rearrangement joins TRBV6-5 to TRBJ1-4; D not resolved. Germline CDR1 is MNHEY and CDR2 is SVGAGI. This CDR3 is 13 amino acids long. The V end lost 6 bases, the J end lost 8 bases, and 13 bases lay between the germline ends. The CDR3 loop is CASRYGDGEKLFF. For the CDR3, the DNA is TGTGCCAGCAGATATGGAGATGGGGAAAAACTGTTTTTT.

The CDR3 spells CASSWGLSNTDTQYF. CDR3 in DNA: TGTGCCAGCAGCTGGGGACTATCGAACACAGATACGCAGTATTTT. The chain recombines TRBV5-4 with TRBJ2-3, with 7 nucleotides matching TRBD2. Per the germline V gene, CDR1 is SGHNT and CDR2 is YYREEE (reference sequence). This CDR3 is 15 amino acids long. Unmatched junction bases numbered 6, after V lost 3 bases and J lost 2 bases.

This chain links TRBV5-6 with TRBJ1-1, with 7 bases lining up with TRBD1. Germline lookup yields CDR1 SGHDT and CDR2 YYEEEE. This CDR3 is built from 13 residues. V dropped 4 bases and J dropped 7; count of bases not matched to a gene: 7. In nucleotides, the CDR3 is TGTGCCAGCAGCACAGACAGGGCGGTTGAAGCTTTCTTT. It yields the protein CASSTDRAVEAFF.

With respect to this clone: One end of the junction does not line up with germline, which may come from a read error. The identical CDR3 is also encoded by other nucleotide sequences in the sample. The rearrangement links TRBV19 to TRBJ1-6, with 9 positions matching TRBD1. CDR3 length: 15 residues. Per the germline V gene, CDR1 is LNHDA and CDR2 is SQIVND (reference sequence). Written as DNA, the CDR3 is TGCGCCAGTAGTTCCGGACAGGGGCACCATTCACCCCTCCACTTT. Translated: CASSSGQGHHSPLHF.

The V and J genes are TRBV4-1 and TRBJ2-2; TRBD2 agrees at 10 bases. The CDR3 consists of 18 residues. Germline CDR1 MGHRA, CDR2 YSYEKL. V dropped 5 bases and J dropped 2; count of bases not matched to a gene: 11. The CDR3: CASSWDPLAGGNTGELFF. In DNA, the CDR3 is TGCGCCAGCAGCTGGGACCCCTTAGCGGGGGGCAACACCGGGGAGCTGTTTTTT.